This T cell receptor (beta chain) was sequenced for a study of blood T cell repertoires in COVID-19. Germline V gives CDR1 LNHNV, CDR2 YYDKDF (reference sequence). The CDR3 is 17 amino acids. V shed 1 base and J 1 base; nucleotides not matched to a gene: 9. The data were produced by immunoSEQ multiplex PCR, yet TCRdb's version contains in-frame clones alone and is incomplete. This table holds about 240,000 clones, roughly 86% found once. The chain has TRBV15 and TRBJ2-5; TRBD1 aligns across 7 bases. The sample was peripheral blood. The origin of this receptor is an elderly man with acute or convalescent COVID-19. The CDR3 is CATSRGPTGEPQETQYF. The CDR3 DNA follows: TGTGCCACCAGCAGAGGCCCTACAGGGGAGCCCCAAGAGACCCAGTACTTC. The whole variable domain, filled in from reference TRBV15 and TRBJ2-5, reads DAMVIQNPRYQVTQFGKPVTLSCSQTLNHNVMYWYQQKSSQAPKLLFHYYDKDFNNEADTPDNFQSRRPNTSFCFLDIRSPGLGDTAMYLCATSRGPTGEPQETQYFGPGTRLLVL.